The 14 T cell receptor beta chains below were found in one sample sequenced in a study of T cell responses to AZD1222 COVID-19 vaccine. This table comes from immunoSEQ multiplex PCR, and its TCRdb copy is limited to in-frame clones, with some not included. The repertoire consists of 130,000 to 150,000 clones, with approximately 91% occurring once and the leading ten covering less than 2%. This specimen consisted of peripheral blood, obtained 28 days after the second AZD1222 dose. The receptors shown here come from an adult who received the AZD1222 COVID-19 vaccine.

The chain couples TRBV5-4 to TRBJ1-1; TRBD1 matches at 9 bases. This CDR3 comprises 14 residues. J was trimmed by 3 bases and V by 3 bases; bases with no gene match: 3. In germline, CDR1 is SGHNT, CDR2 YYREEE (reference sequence). The CDR3 sequence: CASSYRGLDTEAFF. The DNA for the CDR3 is TGTGCCAGCAGCTACAGGGGGCTGGACACTGAAGCTTTCTTT.

This rearrangement joins TRBV5-1 to TRBJ1-6; TRBD1 aligns across 8 bases. The germline V gene encodes CDR1 SGHRS and CDR2 YFSETQ. This CDR3 region has 15 residues. The junction had 7 bases not matched to a gene; V was cut back by 3 bases and J by 8 bases. Here the CDR3 reads CASSWTGWRDSPLHF. The CDR3 DNA follows: TGCGCCAGCAGCTGGACAGGGTGGAGAGATTCACCCCTCCACTTT. The full variable domain, rest sourced from reference TRBV5-1 and TRBJ1-6, is KAGVTQTPRYLIKTRGQQVTLSCSPISGHRSVSWYQQTPGQGLQFLFEYFSETQRNKGNFPGRFSGRQFSNSRSEMNVSTLELGDSALYLCASSWTGWRDSPLHFGNGTRLTVT.

This chain connects TRBV4-2 to TRBJ1-5; no clear D gene. Deletions cut 0 bases from V and 5 bases from J, with 8 bases between. The CDR3 totals 14 residues. CDR1 is LGHNA and CDR2 is YNFKEQ in the germline V gene. The CDR3 bases are TGTGCCAGCAGCCAAGAAGGGTGGGATCAGCCCCAGCATTTT. Residues: CASSQEGWDQPQHF.

This chain joins TRBV5-3 and TRBJ2-1, with 11 bases lining up with TRBD2. TRBV5-3 is an open reading frame, and its role is uncertain. The V gene end was trimmed by 3 bases and the J gene end by 0 bases; junction bases not matched to a gene: 5. This CDR3 is built from 17 residues. The CDR3 here is CARSSGLAVSSYNEQFF. CDR3 DNA sequence: TGTGCCAGAAGCTCGGGACTAGCGGTTAGCTCCTACAATGAGCAGTTCTTC.

The genes are TRBV6-2 or TRBV6-3 and TRBJ1-5; 9 bases are a match to TRBD1. CDR1 and CDR2 (germline): MNHEY, SVGEGT. The CDR3 runs to 17 residues. V shed 0 bases, J shed 5 bases, and the junction held 8 bases outside the gene matches. The CDR3 protein is CASSYSTGTGYDQPQHF. In DNA, the CDR3 is TGTGCCAGCAGTTACTCGACCGGGACAGGGTACGATCAGCCCCAGCATTTT.

V gene TRBV19 combines with J gene TRBJ2-2; TRBD1 is a possible D gene (5 bases). The CDR3 is made up of 15 amino acids. Per the germline V gene, CDR1 is LNHDA and CDR2 is SQIVND (reference sequence). Trimming stripped 6 bases from V and 5 bases from J, with 16 bases between. The CDR3 here is CASRGLDKGTGELFF. CDR3 DNA: TGTGCCAGTAGGGGGTTGGATAAGGGGACCGGGGAGCTGTTTTTT. Supplemented by reference TRBV19 and TRBJ2-2, the full variable domain reads DGGITQSPKYLFRKEGQNVTLSCEQNLNHDAMYWYRQDPGQGLRLIYYSQIVNDFQKGDIAEGYSVSREKKESFPLTVTSAQKNPTAFYLCASRGLDKGTGELFFGEGSRLTVL.

V usage is TRBV7-2 and J usage is TRBJ2-1; 12 bases are shared with TRBD2. Germline assignment: CDR1 SGHTA and CDR2 FQGNSA. The V gene end was trimmed by 2 bases and the J gene end by 4 bases; junction bases not matched to a gene: 3. The CDR3 contains 16 residues. The CDR3 protein is CASSLQLAGGYNEQFF. The DNA of the CDR3 is TGTGCCAGCAGCTTACAACTAGCGGGGGGTTACAATGAGCAGTTCTTC.

This clone was seen more than once but under ten times. This chain links TRBV6-5 with TRBJ2-2, with D unclear. This CDR3 has 14 amino acids. In germline, CDR1 is MNHEY, CDR2 SVGAGI. The ends were cut back, 11 bases at V and 1 base at J, with 14 bases in the middle. CDR3 in amino acids: CACQPNLNTGELFF. In DNA form, the CDR3 reads TGTGCCTGCCAGCCGAATCTGAACACCGGGGAGCTGTTTTTT.

The V and J genes are TRBV15 and TRBJ1-2; no firm D call. V lost 1 base to trimming and J lost 1 base, with 16 bases between them. Germline V gives CDR1 LNHNV, CDR2 YYDKDF (reference sequence). The CDR3 sequence is 17 residues long. In DNA form, the CDR3 reads TGTGCCACCAGCAGAGTTCCGGGCCCGGCGGTTAACTATGGCTACACCTTC. It codes for CATSRVPGPAVNYGYTF.

The J gene is TRBJ1-1, the V gene TRBV9; D is undetermined. V was cut by 0 bases and J by 2 bases, with 8 bases left in between. The CDR3 extends over 14 amino acids. The germline V gene has CDR1 SGDLS and CDR2 YYNGEE. The CDR3: CASSVGDTNTEAFF. DNA of the CDR3: TGTGCCAGCAGCGTAGGAGATACTAACACTGAAGCTTTCTTT. Full variable domain (missing parts from reference TRBV9 and TRBJ1-1): DSGVTQTPKHLITATGQRVTLRCSPRSGDLSVYWYQQSLDQGLQFLIQYYNGEERAKGNILERFSAQQFPDLHSELNLSSLELGDSALYFCASSVGDTNTEAFFGQGTRLTVV.

V usage is TRBV11-3 and J usage is TRBJ2-3, with D possibly TRBD2 on 5 matching bases. The V end was cut by 5 bases, the J end by 2 bases, with 8 bases between. The CDR3 runs 13 residues. The germline CDR1 and CDR2 sequences are SGHNT and YENEEA. DNA for the CDR3: TGTGCCAGCAGCACCGGGAACACAGATACGCAGTATTTT. Its translation: CASSTGNTDTQYF.

The CDR3 reads CASSGDTPNTEAFF. CDR3 sequence (DNA): TGTGCCAGCAGCGGGGACACCCCGAACACTGAAGCTTTCTTT. This chain connects TRBV7-9 to TRBJ1-1, with D possibly TRBD1 on 6 matching bases. V gave up 5 bases and J gave up 1 base, with 11 bases separating them. The germline gives CDR1 SEHNR, CDR2 FQNEAQ (reference sequence). The CDR3 consists of 14 residues. Looking up the rest from reference TRBV7-9 and TRBJ1-1 gives the full variable domain: DTGVSQNPRHKITKRGQNVTFRCDPISEHNRLYWYRQTLGQGPEFLTYFQNEAQLEKSRLLSDRFSAERPKGSFSTLEIQRTEQGDSAMYLCASSGDTPNTEAFFGQGTRLTVV.

V and J are TRBV6-1 and TRBJ2-1; 10 bases match TRBD1. V gave up 3 bases and J gave up 6 bases; unmatched junction bases: 5. Germline V lookup: CDR1 MNHNS, CDR2 SASEGT. The CDR3 is made up of 15 amino acids. In DNA form, the CDR3 reads TGTGCCAGCAGTGATCTTGGGACAGGGGTCAATGAGCAGTTCTTC. Translated: CASSDLGTGVNEQFF.

The chain has TRBV29-1 and TRBJ1-3; D perhaps matches TRBD1 (5 bases). V shed 5 bases and J shed 0 bases, with 8 bases lying between them. The CDR3 runs to 13 residues. Looked up from germline, CDR1 is SQVTM and CDR2 is ANQGSEA. As DNA, the CDR3 is TGCAGCGTTCAGGGAGCCTCTGGAAACACCATATATTTT. It encodes CSVQGASGNTIYF.